These 31 T cell receptor beta chains were sequenced from one sample in a study of blood T cell repertoires in COVID-19. TCRdb's table, derived via immunoSEQ multiplex PCR, lists solely in-frame clones and lacks some. This repertoire shows 150,000 to 200,000 clones, 88% found once; its top ten account for approximately 9%. The specimen sequenced was PBMCs or T cells enriched from blood (not recorded which). These receptors were collected from a woman aged 18 to 35 who had recovered from COVID-19.

The chain combines TRBV3-1 (or the pseudogene TRBV3-2) with TRBJ2-3; 10 nucleotides match TRBD2. This CDR3 region has 14 residues. CDR1 is LGHDT and CDR2 is YNNKEL in the germline V gene (reference sequence). V gave up 0 bases and J gave up 10 bases; unmatched junction bases: 4. Written as DNA, the CDR3 is TGTGCCAGCAGCCAAGATGCTAGCGGGGGCTCGCAGTATTTT. It is translated as CASSQDASGGSQYF.

The chain links TRBV19 to TRBJ1-2; no clear D. CDR3 length equals 13 residues. Germline V gene data show CDR1 as LNHDA and CDR2 as SQIVND (reference sequence). V dropped 3 bases and J dropped 8 bases, with 13 bases sitting between them. The CDR3 sequence: CASSMPSTRGYTF. The CDR3 bases are TGTGCCAGTAGTATGCCCTCGACAAGAGGCTACACCTTC.

The chain joins TRBV3-1 (or the pseudogene TRBV3-2) to TRBJ1-1; no definite D call. The CDR3 is 15 amino acids. Per the germline V gene, CDR1 is LGHDT and CDR2 is YNNKEL (reference sequence). Deletions cut 4 bases from V and 4 bases from J, with 16 bases between. CDR3 in DNA: TGTGCCAGCAGCCCAAGGGAGGTTGGGTTCACTGAAGCTTTCTTT. This encodes CASSPREVGFTEAFF.

The V call is TRBV19, the J call TRBJ2-1, with TRBD2 identical over 8 bases. This CDR3 has 15 residues. With 3 bases clipped from V and 2 bases from J, the junction kept 3 bases outside the gene matches. Per the germline V gene, CDR1 is LNHDA and CDR2 is SQIVND (reference sequence). The CDR3 bases are TGTGCCAGTAGTATGTCGGGAGGGCCCTACAATGAGCAGTTCTTC. Amino acid sequence: CASSMSGGPYNEQFF. Filled out from reference TRBV19 and TRBJ2-1, the complete variable domain reads DGGITQSPKYLFRKEGQNVTLSCEQNLNHDAMYWYRQDPGQGLRLIYYSQIVNDFQKGDIAEGYSVSREKKESFPLTVTSAQKNPTAFYLCASSMSGGPYNEQFFGPGTRLTVL.

This clone is a singleton in its sample. The chain is built from TRBV30 and TRBJ2-1, with 8 bases matching TRBD2. The J segment lost 5 bases and the V segment lost 4 bases, leaving 7 bases of the junction unmatched. CDR3 length: 14 amino acids. In germline, CDR1 is GTSNPN, CDR2 SVGIG (reference sequence). CDR3 coding DNA: TGTGCCTGGACGAGCGGGAGTTTCGACAATGAGCAGTTCTTC. It specifies CAWTSGSFDNEQFF.

The chain uses TRBV19 and TRBJ1-1, with 8 bases that match TRBD1. The CDR3 is 14 residues long. The germline gives CDR1 LNHDA, CDR2 SQIVND (reference sequence). The J segment lost 0 bases and the V segment lost 4 bases, leaving 1 base of the junction unmatched. In nucleotides, the CDR3 is TGTGCCAGTAGTACGGGACAGGTGAACACTGAAGCTTTCTTT. It translates to CASSTGQVNTEAFF.

This chain links TRBV6-5 with TRBJ2-7; the D gene is possibly TRBD2 (5 bases). The length of the CDR3 is 14 residues. Germline CDR1 MNHEY, CDR2 SVGAGI. Between the trimmed V and J ends, which lost 2 bases and 5 bases, there was a span of 13 bases. The CDR3 sequence is CASSYGVAFDEQYF. CDR3 coding DNA: TGTGCCAGCAGTTACGGGGTAGCGTTCGACGAGCAGTACTTC.

The CDR3 DNA is TGTGCCAGCAGCATCGTGGCGGGGGCGCAACCTCCAGATACGCAGTATTTT. As protein: CASSIVAGAQPPDTQYF. The chain has TRBV7-2 and TRBJ2-3, with a weak D call TRBD2 (7 bases). V shed 5 bases and J shed 4 bases, with 22 bases lying between them. The CDR3 has 17 residues. Germline assignment: CDR1 SGHTA and CDR2 FQGNSA.

CDR3 amino acids: CASSEARGDANNEQFF. DNA for the CDR3: TGTGCCAGCAGTGAAGCGCGGGGGGACGCAAACAATGAGCAGTTCTTC. The chain joins TRBV2 to TRBJ2-1; TRBD2 aligns across 8 bases. J lost 5 bases, V lost 0 bases, and 6 bases had no gene match. The CDR3 is 16 amino acids. CDR1 and CDR2 from the germline V gene are SNHLY and FYNNEI.

This sequence joins TRBV27 and TRBJ1-6; D perhaps matches TRBD1 (6 bases). V lost 1 base and J 7 bases, leaving 11 bases between the germline ends. Germline CDR1 reads MNHEY; CDR2 reads SMNVEV (reference sequence). The CDR3 covers 15 residues. The CDR3 bases are TGTGCCAGCAGTTTATACAGGGTGGAGAATTCACCCCTCCACTTT. As protein: CASSLYRVENSPLHF.

This clone was counted between two and nine times. This chain uses TRBV19 with TRBJ1-6, with 10 bases fitting TRBD1. After removal of 4 bases from V and 8 bases from J, the junction contained 5 bases not matched to a gene. CDR1 is LNHDA and CDR2 is SQIVND in the germline V gene (reference sequence). This CDR3 is 15 amino acids long. As DNA, the CDR3 is TGTGCCAGTAGTAGGGGACAGGGGATCGATTCACCCCTCCACTTT. Amino acids: CASSRGQGIDSPLHF.

The chain joins TRBV27 to TRBJ1-1, with TRBD1 matching over 7 bases. CDR1 is MNHEY and CDR2 is SMNVEV in the germline V gene (reference sequence). Germline trimming cut 7 bases from V and 6 bases from J; bases unmatched to any gene: 11. The CDR3 is made up of 14 amino acids. The CDR3 loop is CASTPGRGAAEAFF. The CDR3 region has the DNA TGTGCCAGCACCCCGGGCAGGGGGGCGGCTGAAGCTTTCTTT.

The chain has TRBV28 and TRBJ2-7; 8 bases agree with TRBD1. The CDR3 has 17 amino acids. Germline V lookup: CDR1 MDHEN, CDR2 SYDVKM. With 4 bases clipped from V and 1 base from J, the junction kept 12 bases outside the gene matches. In nucleotides, the CDR3 is TGTGCCAGCAGTTGGGACCCAGGGGGCCGGGCTTCCTACGAGCAGTACTTC. It codes for CASSWDPGGRASYEQYF.

V gene TRBV5-8 combines with J gene TRBJ1-5; D may be TRBD1 (5 bases). With 4 bases removed from V and 1 base from J, the gap between germline ends came to 15 bases. CDR1 is SGHTS and CDR2 is YDEGEE in the germline V gene. The CDR3 runs 16 residues. CDR3 protein: CASSPDTSTSNQPQHF. CDR3 DNA sequence: TGTGCCAGCAGCCCGGACACCTCTACCAGCAATCAGCCCCAGCATTTT.

This clone was detected a few times. This chain links TRBV19 with TRBJ1-2; D gene ambiguous. The CDR3 runs 16 residues. The V and J ends lost 4 bases and 2 bases respectively, with 17 bases between them. Germline CDR1 is LNHDA and CDR2 is SQIVND (reference sequence). This CDR3 is CASSTPQAGSNYGYTF. Written as DNA, the CDR3 is TGTGCCAGTAGTACCCCCCAGGCGGGATCCAACTATGGCTACACCTTC.

The chain couples TRBV6-5 to TRBJ1-2, with D unresolved. The CDR3 has 13 amino acids. Germline CDR1 reads MNHEY; CDR2 reads SVGAGI. Trimming pared 6 bases from V and 3 bases from J, leaving 11 bases between. The CDR3 sequence: CASRQQSYYGYTF. The DNA of the CDR3 is TGTGCCAGCAGACAACAGTCCTACTATGGCTACACCTTC.

J is TRBJ1-5 and V is TRBV6-4; D remains unclear. Germline assignment: CDR1 MRHNA and CDR2 SNTAGT. V was pared by 3 bases and J by 3 bases, with 9 bases between. This CDR3 comprises 14 residues. This chain's CDR3 is CASSEGDPNQPQHF. The CDR3 bases are TGTGCCAGCAGTGAAGGAGACCCCAATCAGCCCCAGCATTTT.

The chain combines TRBV28 with TRBJ1-1; possible D gene TRBD1, 5 bases. There are 14 residues in the CDR3. Trimming removed 7 bases from V and 1 base from J, with 13 bases in between. Germline CDR1 MDHEN, CDR2 SYDVKM. The CDR3 region has the DNA TGTGCCAGCAATCTGGGGGGATCGAACACTGAAGCTTTCTTT. Its translation: CASNLGGSNTEAFF. The complete variable domain, with remaining parts taken from reference TRBV28 and TRBJ1-1, reads DVKVTQSSRYLVKRTGEKVFLECVQDMDHENMFWYRQDPGLGLRLIYFSYDVKMKEKGDIPEGYSVSREKKERFSLILESASTNQTSMYLCASNLGGSNTEAFFGQGTRLTVV.

The rearrangement links TRBV6-5 to TRBJ2-2; 9 nucleotides align to TRBD2. The CDR3 extends over 14 amino acids. With 7 bases clipped from V and 5 bases from J, the junction kept 5 bases outside the gene matches. Germline CDR1 and CDR2: MNHEY and SVGAGI. The DNA for the CDR3 is TGTGCCAGCAATTTAGCGGGGGTAACCGGGGAGCTGTTTTTT. It translates to CASNLAGVTGELFF.

The rearrangement links TRBV19 to TRBJ2-5; D call uncertain. The CDR3 contains 12 residues. CDR1 LNHDA and CDR2 SQIVND come from the germline V gene (reference sequence). Trimming cost V 5 bases and J 5 bases, with 9 bases left between them. This CDR3 reads CASSFPGETQYF. CDR3 in DNA: TGTGCCAGTAGTTTTCCCGGGGAGACCCAGTACTTC.

The CDR3 protein is CASSLGDRVSTEAFF. DNA of the CDR3: TGTGCCAGCAGCTTAGGGGACAGGGTGTCCACTGAAGCTTTCTTT. This chain links TRBV7-6 with TRBJ1-1; 9 bases align to TRBD1. Germline values: CDR1 SGHVS, CDR2 FNYEAQ. The CDR3 has 15 residues. The V gene end was trimmed by 1 base and the J gene end by 4 bases; junction bases not matched to a gene: 4.

V is TRBV24-1 and J is TRBJ1-2; D uncertain. Germline assignment: CDR1 KGHDR and CDR2 SFDVKD. V lost 4 bases and J 7 bases, leaving 18 bases between the germline ends. This CDR3 has 15 amino acids. The CDR3 coding sequence is TGTGCCACCAGTGAGGCGACTACTCTCTGGGGTGGCTACACCTTC. This gives the protein CATSEATTLWGGYTF.

J is TRBJ1-5 and V is TRBV21-1. TRBV21-1 counts as a pseudogene. The CDR3 is 15 amino acids. The CDR3 DNA is TGTGCCAGCAGCAAAGCGGGGGGTCGGGATCAGCCCCAGCATTTT. Protein sequence: CASSKAGGRDQPQHF.

The rearrangement joins TRBV6-5 to TRBJ2-7; possible D gene TRBD1, 6 bases. CDR3 length: 13 amino acids. CDR1 is MNHEY and CDR2 is SVGAGI in the germline V gene. The germline V and J ends were trimmed by 10 bases and 2 bases, with 15 bases remaining between them. CDR3 amino acids: CATKDRVPYEQYF. DNA for the CDR3: TGTGCCACCAAGGACAGAGTACCCTACGAGCAGTACTTC.

V is TRBV6-5 and J is TRBJ1-1; no firm D call. Trimming shortened V by 7 bases and J by 8 bases, and 14 bases separated the two germline ends. From germline, CDR1 is MNHEY and CDR2 SVGAGI. The CDR3 totals 12 residues. The CDR3 region has the DNA TGTGCCAGCAAGAAAGCGAATGGGGAAGCTTTCTTT. Its translation: CASKKANGEAFF.

The genes are TRBV11-2 and TRBJ2-5; perhaps TRBD2 as D (6 bases). Per germline, CDR1 SGHAT and CDR2 FQNNGV. With 5 bases removed from V and 0 bases from J, the gap between germline ends came to 13 bases. CDR3 length equals 15 residues. CDR3 coding DNA: TGTGCCAGCAGCCCCGCGGGGACCTACCAAGAGACCCAGTACTTC. Its protein is CASSPAGTYQETQYF. Using reference TRBV11-2 and TRBJ2-5 for the parts outside the CDR3, the full variable domain is EAGVAQSPRYKIIEKRQSVAFWCNPISGHATLYWYQQILGQGPKLLIQFQNNGVVDDSQLPKDRFSAERLKGVDSTLKIQPAKLEDSAVYLCASSPAGTYQETQYFGPGTRLLVL.

The J gene is TRBJ2-2, the V gene TRBV7-3; D is unclear. With 3 bases removed from V and 8 bases from J, the gap between germline ends came to 7 bases. This CDR3 has 12 amino acids. Germline CDR1 is SGHTA and CDR2 is FQGTGA. CDR3 in amino acids: CASSFPRGELFF. For the CDR3, the DNA is TGTGCCAGCAGCTTCCCGAGGGGGGAGCTGTTTTTT. The full variable domain, rest sourced from reference TRBV7-3 and TRBJ2-2, is GAGVSQTPSNKVTEKGKYVELRCDPISGHTALYWYRQSLGQGPEFLIYFQGTGAADDSGLPNDRFFAVRPEGSVSTLKIQRTERGDSAVYLCASSFPRGELFFGEGSRLTVL.

The chain links TRBV4-2 to TRBJ2-7; D possibly corresponds to TRBD1 (6 bases). V was cut by 4 bases and J by 1 base, with 14 bases left in between. In germline, CDR1 is LGHNA, CDR2 YNFKEQ. The CDR3 has 15 amino acids. The CDR3 loop is CASSPTRTVSYEQYF. The DNA for the CDR3 is TGTGCCAGCAGCCCAACAAGGACAGTGTCCTACGAGCAGTACTTC.

The chain couples TRBV28 to TRBJ1-5; TRBD1 agrees at 10 bases. The CDR3 sequence is 16 residues long. With V trimmed by 2 bases and J by 0 bases, 1 base remained unmatched. The germline gives CDR1 MDHEN, CDR2 SYDVKM. The CDR3 DNA is TGTGCCAGCAGTTTAGACAGGGGGCTTAGCAATCAGCCCCAGCATTTT. This sequence encodes CASSLDRGLSNQPQHF.

The rearrangement links TRBV27 to TRBJ2-7; TRBD1 matches 9 bases. After removal of 3 bases from V and 2 bases from J, the junction contained 2 bases not matched to a gene. The CDR3 sequence is 14 residues long. CDR1 is MNHEY and CDR2 is SMNVEV in the germline V gene (reference sequence). The CDR3 loop is CASSLRTGAYEQYF. DNA of the CDR3: TGTGCCAGCAGTTTGCGGACAGGGGCCTACGAGCAGTACTTC.

V gene TRBV19 combines with J gene TRBJ2-5; possible D gene TRBD1, 6 bases. This CDR3 region has 13 residues. Germline V lookup: CDR1 LNHDA, CDR2 SQIVND (reference sequence). Trimming removed 6 bases at V and 1 base at J, with 9 bases between. CDR3 coding DNA: TGTGCCAGTAGACAGGGACCCCAAGAGACCCAGTACTTC. Amino acid sequence: CASRQGPQETQYF.